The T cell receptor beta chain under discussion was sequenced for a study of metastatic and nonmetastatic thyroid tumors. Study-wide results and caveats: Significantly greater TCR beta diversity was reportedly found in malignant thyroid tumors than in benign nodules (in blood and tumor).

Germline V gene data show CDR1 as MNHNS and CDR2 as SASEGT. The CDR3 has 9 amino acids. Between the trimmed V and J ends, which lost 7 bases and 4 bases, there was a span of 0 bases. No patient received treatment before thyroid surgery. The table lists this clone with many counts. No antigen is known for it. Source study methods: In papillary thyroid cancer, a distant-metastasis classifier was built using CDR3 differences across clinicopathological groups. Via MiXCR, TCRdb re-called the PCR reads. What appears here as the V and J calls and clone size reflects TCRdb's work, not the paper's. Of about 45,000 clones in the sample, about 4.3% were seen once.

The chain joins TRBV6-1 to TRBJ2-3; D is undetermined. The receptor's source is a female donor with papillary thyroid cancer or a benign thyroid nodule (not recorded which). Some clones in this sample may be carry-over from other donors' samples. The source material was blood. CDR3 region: CASTDTQYF. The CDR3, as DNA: TGTGCCAGCACAGATACGCAGTATTTT.